The entry below gives a single T cell receptor (beta chain) sequence along with its context. The antigen is undetermined. The study drew its donors from healthy HIV-negative adults without recent acute infections or vaccinations. The data derive from a study of shared clonotypes between healthy human individuals. Study-wide context: Each donor contributed plates that comprised three CD4 naive, three CD4 memory, two CD8 naive and one CD8 memory. Overall study results and limits: Across subsets, estimated richness was generally greater for naive than for memory populations.

Clones were sequenced by immunoSEQ multiplex PCR, and TCRdb holds only the in-frame ones, with some missing. The sample lists some 2,000,000 clones, roughly 95% occurring once. This CDR3 spans 15 amino acids. Germline V gene data show CDR1 as SGHRS and CDR2 as YFSETQ. Trimming took off 3 bases at V and 5 bases at J, with 14 bases between the two ends. The origin of this receptor is a man between 18 and 35 years old in good health. The V call is TRBV5-1, the J call TRBJ2-2; no firm D call. Source material: naive CD4+ T cells sorted from blood. The sample's subset: CD45RA+ positively selected. The CDR3: CASSSVQVRTGELFF. DNA for the CDR3: TGCGCCAGCAGCTCCGTCCAGGTCAGGACCGGGGAGCTGTTTTTT.